The T cell receptor (beta chain) under discussion was sequenced for a study of blood T cell repertoires in COVID-19 (dated by TCRdb to 2020 to 2022). With regard to the full study: Samples from collaborators originated in the United States, Italy and Spain and spanned both the acute and convalescent phases of COVID-19. The dataset comprised deeply sampled blood TCRbeta repertoires from subjects exposed to, actively infected with, or recovered from COVID-19. The prospective study material was composed of cDNA or gDNA derived from T cells, B-cell-depleted T cells, or PBMCs. The samples were drawn from two sources: the first 160 participants of the ongoing ImmuneRACE study, and 1,000 to 1,500 subjects contributed by 6 global collaborators. Nearly every sample came with metadata listing a de-identified subject ID, COVID-19 status, age in years and sex. The repertoires were released in a freely available public database intended as a resource for research on the immune response to SARS-CoV-2. Where available, HLA class I and class II types were obtained from metadata supplied by the sample provider rather than from assay-based typing. General conclusions and limits of the study: Clinical and demographic metadata were provided uncurated, with the amount varying by source and participant.

TCRbeta CDR3 regions were amplified from genomic DNA by means of the immunoSEQ Assay, a bias-controlled multiplex PCR. Per the authors' processing: The number of nucleated cells in each sample was estimated from the amplification of reference gene primers within the assay. Sequence reads were collapsed and filtered to measure the absolute abundance of every unique TCRbeta CDR3 rearrangement. For each sample, productive Simpson clonality was calculated as the square root of Simpson's diversity index over productive rearrangements. As stored in TCRdb, this immuneACCESS dataset retains in-frame rearrangements with V and J assigned. A fraction of the clones does not appear; measured against another copy, unresolved V genes explain less than half of the discrepancy, and the remainder lacks a known reason. Clonal size and the V and J genes are those of that table, whereas D and trimming came from the DNA. The sample contains some 130,000 clones, 86% of them found a single time. In total, the top ten clones hold 15% to 20% of the sample.

Trimming at the junction amounts to 4 bases on V and 8 bases on J, and the germline ends lie 18 bases apart. From the cysteine through the phenylalanine, the CDR3 covers 15 amino acids. CDR3 DNA only is kept here, 45 bases in frame from base 1. According to the germline V gene, CDR1 reads SGHRS and CDR2 reads YFSETQ. Samples from volunteer blood donors who had recovered from COVID-19 were contributed by a second Seattle source. Each collaborating institution followed its own protocols to collect whole blood in K2EDTA tubes. For TCRbeta analysis, collaborators shipped samples as frozen whole blood, isolated PBMCs, or DNA extracted from either of those sample types. Remarks on this clone: This receptor's antigen is unknown. Per-base qualities were not stored, and no clone one base away is much larger.

Sequencing was done on a sample of peripheral blood. This receptor was identified in a woman aged 45-59 years who had recovered from COVID-19. The chain uses TRBV5-1 and TRBJ1-4, with a weak D call of TRBD1 (6 bases match). Read as DNA, the sequence is TGCGCCAGCAGCCTGATGGGGGTCCAGGGGGAAAAACTGTTTTTT. It translates to CASSLMGVQGEKLFF.